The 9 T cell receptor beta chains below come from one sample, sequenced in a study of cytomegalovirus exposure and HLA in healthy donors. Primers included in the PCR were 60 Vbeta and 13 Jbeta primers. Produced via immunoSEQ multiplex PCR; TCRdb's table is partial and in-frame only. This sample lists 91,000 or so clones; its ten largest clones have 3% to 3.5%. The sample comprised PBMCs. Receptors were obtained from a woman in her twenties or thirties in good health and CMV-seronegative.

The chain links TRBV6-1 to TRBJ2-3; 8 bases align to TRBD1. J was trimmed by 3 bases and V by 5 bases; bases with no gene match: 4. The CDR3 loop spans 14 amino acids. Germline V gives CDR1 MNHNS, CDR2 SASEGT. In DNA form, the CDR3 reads TGTGCCAGCAGTTGGGACAGGTCGACAGATACGCAGTATTTT. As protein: CASSWDRSTDTQYF.

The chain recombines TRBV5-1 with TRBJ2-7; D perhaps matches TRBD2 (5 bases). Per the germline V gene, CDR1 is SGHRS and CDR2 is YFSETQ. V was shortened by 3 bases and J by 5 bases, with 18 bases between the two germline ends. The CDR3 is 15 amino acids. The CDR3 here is CASSSGRGVFDEQYF. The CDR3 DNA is TGCGCCAGCAGCTCCGGCCGGGGAGTTTTCGACGAGCAGTACTTC.

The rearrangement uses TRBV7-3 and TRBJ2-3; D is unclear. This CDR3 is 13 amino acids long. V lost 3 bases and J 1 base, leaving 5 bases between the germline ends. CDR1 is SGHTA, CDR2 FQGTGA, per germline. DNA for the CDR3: TGTGCCAGCAGCTTCGGAGGCACAGATACGCAGTATTTT. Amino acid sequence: CASSFGGTDTQYF.

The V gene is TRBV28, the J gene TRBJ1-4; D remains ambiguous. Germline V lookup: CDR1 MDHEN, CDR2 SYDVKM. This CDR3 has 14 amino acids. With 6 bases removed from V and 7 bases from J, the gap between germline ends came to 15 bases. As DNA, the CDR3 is TGTGCCAGCAGCCCGTCCGGGTGGTCTGAAAAACTGTTTTTT. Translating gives CASSPSGWSEKLFF.

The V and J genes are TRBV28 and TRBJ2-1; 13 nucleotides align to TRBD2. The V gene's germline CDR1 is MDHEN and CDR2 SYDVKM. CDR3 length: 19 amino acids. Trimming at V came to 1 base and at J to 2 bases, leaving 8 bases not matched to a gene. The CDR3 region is CASSLLTSGGFFPYNEQFF. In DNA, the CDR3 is TGTGCCAGCAGTTTATTGACTAGCGGGGGGTTCTTTCCCTACAATGAGCAGTTCTTC. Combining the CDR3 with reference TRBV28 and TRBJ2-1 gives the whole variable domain DVKVTQSSRYLVKRTGEKVFLECVQDMDHENMFWYRQDPGLGLRLIYFSYDVKMKEKGDIPEGYSVSREKKERFSLILESASTNQTSMYLCASSLLTSGGFFPYNEQFFGPGTRLTVL.

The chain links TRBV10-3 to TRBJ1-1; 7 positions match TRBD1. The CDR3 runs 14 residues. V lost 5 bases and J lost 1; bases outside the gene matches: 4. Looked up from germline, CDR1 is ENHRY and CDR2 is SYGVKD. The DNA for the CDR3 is TGTGCCATCAGTAAGGAGGGGGCGAACACTGAAGCTTTCTTT. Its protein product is CAISKEGANTEAFF.

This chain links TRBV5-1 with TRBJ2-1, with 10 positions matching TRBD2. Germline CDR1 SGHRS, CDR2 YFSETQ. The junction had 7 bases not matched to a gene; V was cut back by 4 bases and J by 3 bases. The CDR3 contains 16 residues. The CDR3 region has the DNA TGCGCCAGCAGCGCCATTCTAGCGGGGGACTACAATGAGCAGTTCTTC. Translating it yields CASSAILAGDYNEQFF.

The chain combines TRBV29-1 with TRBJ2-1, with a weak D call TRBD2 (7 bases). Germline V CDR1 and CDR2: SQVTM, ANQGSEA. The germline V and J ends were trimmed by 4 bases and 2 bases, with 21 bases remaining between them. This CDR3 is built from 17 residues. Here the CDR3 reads CSVGFGGAGTPYNEQFF. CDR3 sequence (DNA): TGCAGCGTTGGGTTTGGGGGGGCCGGTACACCCTACAATGAGCAGTTCTTC.

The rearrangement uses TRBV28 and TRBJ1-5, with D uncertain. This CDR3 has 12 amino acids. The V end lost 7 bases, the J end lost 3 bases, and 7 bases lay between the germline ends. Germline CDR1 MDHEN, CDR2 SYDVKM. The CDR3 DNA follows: TGTGCCAGCATAGGAGCCAATCAGCCCCAGCATTTT. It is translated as CASIGANQPQHF.